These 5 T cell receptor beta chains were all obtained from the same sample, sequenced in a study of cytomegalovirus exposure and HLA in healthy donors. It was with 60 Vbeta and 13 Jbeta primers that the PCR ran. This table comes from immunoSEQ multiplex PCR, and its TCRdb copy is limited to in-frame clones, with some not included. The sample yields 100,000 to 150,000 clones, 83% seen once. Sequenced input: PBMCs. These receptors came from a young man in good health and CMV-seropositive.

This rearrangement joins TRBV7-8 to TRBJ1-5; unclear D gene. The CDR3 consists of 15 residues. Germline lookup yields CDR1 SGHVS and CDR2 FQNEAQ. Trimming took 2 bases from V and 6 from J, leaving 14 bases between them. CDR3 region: CASSLNAPGGQPQHF. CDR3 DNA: TGTGCCAGCAGCTTAAACGCCCCGGGAGGTCAGCCCCAGCATTTT.

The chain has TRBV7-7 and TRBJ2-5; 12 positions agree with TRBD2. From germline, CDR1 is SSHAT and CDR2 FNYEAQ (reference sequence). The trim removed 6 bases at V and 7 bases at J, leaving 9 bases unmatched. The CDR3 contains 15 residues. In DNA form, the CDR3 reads TGTGCCAGCAGTCCGACTAGCGGGGGTGTTGGGACCCAGTACTTC. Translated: CASSPTSGGVGTQYF.

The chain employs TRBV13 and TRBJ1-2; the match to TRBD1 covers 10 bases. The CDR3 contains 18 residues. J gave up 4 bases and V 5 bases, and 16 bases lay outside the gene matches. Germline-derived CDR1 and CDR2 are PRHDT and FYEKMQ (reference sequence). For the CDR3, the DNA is TGTGCCAGCAGCCCTGGGGGGACAGGGGATACGTACGCCTATGGCTACACCTTC. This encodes CASSPGGTGDTYAYGYTF.

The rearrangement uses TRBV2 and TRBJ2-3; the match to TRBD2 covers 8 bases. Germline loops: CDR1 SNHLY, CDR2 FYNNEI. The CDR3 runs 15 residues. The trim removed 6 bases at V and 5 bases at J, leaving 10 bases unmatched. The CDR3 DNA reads TGTGCCAGCAGCGGGGGGGCCGTCGTGGAAGATACGCAGTATTTT. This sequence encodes CASSGGAVVEDTQYF.

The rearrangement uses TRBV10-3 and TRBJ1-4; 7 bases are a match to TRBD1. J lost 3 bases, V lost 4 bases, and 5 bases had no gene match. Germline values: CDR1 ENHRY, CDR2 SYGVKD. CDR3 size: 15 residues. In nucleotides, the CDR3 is TGTGCCATCAGTGTCGACAGGGATGCTAATGAAAAACTGTTTTTT. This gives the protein CAISVDRDANEKLFF.